The 24 T cell receptor beta chains below all came from one sample that was sequenced in a study of blood T cell repertoires in COVID-19. Method: immunoSEQ multiplex PCR; TCRdb's copy keeps in-frame clones and lacks some. The table has about 160,000 clones, around 85% seen once. Sequencing was performed on PBMCs or T cells enriched from blood (not recorded which). The receptor set was obtained from a middle-aged woman with acute COVID-19.

The chain employs TRBV18 and TRBJ1-1; D remains unclear. Trimming left V 6 bases short and J 4 bases short, with 18 bases between. The CDR3 contains 15 residues. CDR1 KGHSH and CDR2 LQKENI come from the germline V gene. DNA of the CDR3: TGTGCCAGCTCCCCCGCGGGGTCAAGTGGCACTGAAGCTTTCTTT. Protein sequence: CASSPAGSSGTEAFF.

The chain is built from TRBV6-1 and TRBJ2-2, with TRBD2 identical over 7 bases. The germline gives CDR1 MNHNS, CDR2 SASEGT. The J segment lost 5 bases and the V segment lost 0 bases, leaving 6 bases of the junction unmatched. The CDR3 runs to 16 residues. CDR3 amino acids: CASSEALREFTGELFF. The CDR3 DNA reads as TGTGCCAGCAGTGAAGCGTTGCGGGAGTTTACCGGGGAGCTGTTTTTT.

The rearrangement joins TRBV19 to TRBJ1-1; D uncertain. V lost 1 base, J lost 3 bases, and 6 bases lay in between. This CDR3 is built from 13 residues. From germline, CDR1 is LNHDA and CDR2 SQIVND (reference sequence). The CDR3: CASSIGPDTEAFF. The CDR3 coding sequence is TGTGCCAGTAGTATAGGGCCTGACACTGAAGCTTTCTTT.

This sequence joins TRBV3-1 (or the pseudogene TRBV3-2) and TRBJ2-1; D is unresolved. The CDR3 runs 12 residues. The V end lost 0 bases, the J end lost 14 bases, and 11 bases lay between the germline ends. Germline CDR1 LGHDT, CDR2 YNNKEL (reference sequence). CDR3 coding DNA: TGTGCCAGCAGCCAAGAAAGTCCCCTAAAGTTCTTC. Translating gives CASSQESPLKFF.

To note about this clone: At one of its ends the junction is not consistent with the germline gene, which may arise from a read error. The chain carries TRBV5-1 and TRBJ2-2; D might be TRBD2 (6 bases). The CDR3 length is 13 residues. Germline CDR1 is SGHRS and CDR2 is YFSETQ. The CDR3 coding sequence is TGCGCCAGCAGCACTAGCAGTACCGAGGAGCTGTTTTTT. The encoded protein is CASSTSSTEELFF.

This clone was seen a handful of times. The chain employs TRBV19 and TRBJ2-3; TRBD1 agrees at 10 bases. The germline V gene has CDR1 LNHDA and CDR2 SQIVND (reference sequence). The trim removed 6 bases at V and 8 bases at J, leaving 11 bases unmatched. There are 15 residues in the CDR3. CDR3 in DNA: TGTGCCAGTAGATCTCCGGGACAGGGGTCAGGTACGCAGTATTTT. It is translated as CASRSPGQGSGTQYF.

The chain uses TRBV11-2 and TRBJ1-2; maybe TRBD1 (6 bases). V lost 0 bases and J lost 6, with 11 bases in between. The length of the CDR3 is 14 residues. Germline V gene data show CDR1 as SGHAT and CDR2 as FQNNGV. The CDR3 protein is CASSLDRGGDGYTF. CDR3 in DNA: TGTGCCAGCAGCTTAGATAGGGGGGGCGATGGCTACACCTTC.

V is TRBV20-1 and J is TRBJ2-4, with TRBD1 as a possible D gene (6 bases). Germline lookup yields CDR1 DFQATT and CDR2 SNEGSKA (reference sequence). The CDR3 has 16 amino acids. The V gene lost 3 bases and the J gene lost 0 bases, with 15 bases spanning the gap. CDR3 amino acids: CSASLWDNLAKNIQYF. In DNA form, the CDR3 reads TGCAGTGCTAGTTTGTGGGACAACTTAGCCAAAAACATTCAGTACTTC.

V usage is TRBV5-1 and J usage is TRBJ2-2; possible D gene TRBD2, 6 bases. The germline V gene has CDR1 SGHRS and CDR2 YFSETQ. This CDR3 contains 16 residues. Trimming removed 4 bases from V and 0 bases from J, with 13 bases in between. CDR3 region: CASSPWRASNTGELFF. The CDR3 DNA is TGCGCCAGCAGCCCCTGGAGGGCCTCGAACACCGGGGAGCTGTTTTTT.

The chain has TRBV10-3 and TRBJ1-2; D unresolved. The V and J ends lost 0 bases and 6 bases respectively, with 11 bases between them. This CDR3 is 14 amino acids long. Germline V gene data show CDR1 as ENHRY and CDR2 as SYGVKD. CDR3 nucleotides: TGTGCCATCAGTGAGTCAGCCGGGATTAATGGCTACACCTTC. Translated: CAISESAGINGYTF.

The chain combines TRBV27 with TRBJ2-1, with D uncertain. CDR3 length: 13 amino acids. In germline, CDR1 is MNHEY, CDR2 SMNVEV (reference sequence). The V and J ends lost 5 bases and 5 bases respectively, with 10 bases between them. The CDR3 region has the DNA TGTGCCAGCAGTCAACGTCGGGACAATGAGCAGTTCTTC. Encoded protein: CASSQRRDNEQFF.

V and J are TRBV7-8 and TRBJ1-1; perhaps TRBD1 as D (5 bases). The germline V gene encodes CDR1 SGHVS and CDR2 FQNEAQ. CDR3 length equals 15 residues. Trimming removed 2 bases at V and 1 base at J, with 11 bases between. Here the CDR3 DNA reads TGTGCCAGCAGCTTATTCAGGGCCCGGAACACTGAAGCTTTCTTT. Translating gives CASSLFRARNTEAFF.

The rearrangement links TRBV7-9 to TRBJ2-3, with D uncertain. Trimming took off 5 bases at V and 0 bases at J, with 3 bases between the two ends. Germline CDR1 SEHNR, CDR2 FQNEAQ (reference sequence). The CDR3 covers 12 residues. CDR3 residues: CASSPSTDTQYF. Here the CDR3 DNA reads TGTGCCAGCAGCCCAAGCACAGATACGCAGTATTTT.

The chain couples TRBV2 to TRBJ1-2; 8 nucleotides align to TRBD1. Germline V gene sequence: CDR1 SNHLY, CDR2 FYNNEI. The ends lost 5 bases at V and 5 bases at J; junction bases unmatched: 1. The length of the CDR3 is 12 residues. The CDR3 nucleotides read TGTGCCAGCAGTCAGGGGGCTTATGGCTACACCTTC. Translated, it gives CASSQGAYGYTF.

The chain uses TRBV5-1 and TRBJ2-7; 9 positions agree with TRBD2. Trimming took 5 bases from V and 6 from J; bases not matched to a gene: 6. Germline CDR1 is SGHRS and CDR2 is YFSETQ. The CDR3 totals 13 residues. The CDR3 reads CASRSSGNIEQYF. CDR3 nucleotides: TGCGCCAGCAGATCTAGCGGGAACATCGAGCAGTACTTC.

V and J are TRBV5-4 and TRBJ2-3; 7 nucleotides line up with TRBD2. This CDR3 has 13 residues. The trim removed 0 bases at V and 9 bases at J, leaving 4 bases unmatched. Germline loops: CDR1 SGHNT, CDR2 YYREEE (reference sequence). The CDR3 reads CASSLDQRDTQYF. Written as DNA, the CDR3 is TGTGCCAGCAGCTTGGACCAGCGGGACACGCAGTATTTT.

The V and J genes are TRBV3-1 (or the pseudogene TRBV3-2) and TRBJ2-7, with D perhaps matching TRBD2 (6 bases). Trimming took off 2 bases at V and 2 bases at J, with 16 bases between the two ends. The germline V gene has CDR1 LGHDT and CDR2 YNNKEL (reference sequence). This CDR3 region has 16 residues. The DNA for the CDR3 is TGTGCCAGCAGCCAAAGTGATTGGGGGAGGCCCTACGAGCAGTACTTC. Residues: CASSQSDWGRPYEQYF.

This clone was detected only a few times. The V call is TRBV27, the J call TRBJ1-6, with D hard to call. V was pared by 1 base and J by 8 bases, with 12 bases between. This CDR3 region has 15 residues. Germline-derived CDR1 and CDR2 are MNHEY and SMNVEV (reference sequence). CDR3 in amino acids: CASSLWEGMDSPLHF. In DNA form, the CDR3 reads TGTGCCAGCAGTTTATGGGAGGGTATGGATTCACCCCTCCACTTT.

The chain employs TRBV6-6 and TRBJ2-2; 11 nucleotides match TRBD2. The V and J ends lost 2 bases and 5 bases, in that order; junction bases with no gene match: 4. Germline assignment: CDR1 MNHNY and CDR2 SVGAGI (reference sequence). The length of the CDR3 is 16 residues. The CDR3 loop reads CASSYTPSGRTGELFF. The CDR3 coding sequence is TGTGCCAGCAGTTACACCCCTAGCGGGAGGACCGGGGAGCTGTTTTTT.

This chain connects TRBV30 to TRBJ2-5; TRBD1 is a possible D gene (6 bases). Germline V gene lookup returns CDR1 GTSNPN and CDR2 SVGIG (reference sequence). The CDR3 runs 13 residues. Trimming left V 0 bases short and J 4 bases short, with 9 bases between. The CDR3 DNA reads TGTGCCTGGAGTGTAACAGGGAGAGAGACCCAGTACTTC. This encodes CAWSVTGRETQYF. Filled out from reference TRBV30 and TRBJ2-5, the complete variable domain reads SQTIHQWPATLVQPVGSPLSLECTVEGTSNPNLYWYRQAAGRGLQLLFYSVGIGQISSEVPQNLSASRPQDRQFILSSKKLLLSDSGFYLCAWSVTGRETQYFGPGTRLLVL.

The gene calls are TRBV11-2 and TRBJ2-1, with 9 positions matching TRBD2. The CDR3 contains 15 residues. The V gene end was trimmed by 3 bases and the J gene end by 2 bases; junction bases not matched to a gene: 2. CDR1 is SGHAT, CDR2 FQNNGV, per germline. The CDR3 sequence is CASSLLAGTYNEQFF. CDR3 bases: TGTGCCAGCAGCTTGCTAGCGGGGACCTACAATGAGCAGTTCTTC.

The J gene is TRBJ1-1, the V gene TRBV5-1; D unclear. V was trimmed by 0 bases and J by 4 bases, leaving 16 bases between them. Looked up from germline, CDR1 is SGHRS and CDR2 is YFSETQ. CDR3 length: 16 residues. Here the CDR3 reads CASSLDGRRNRTEAFF. The CDR3 bases are TGCGCCAGCAGCTTGGATGGAAGGAGGAATCGCACTGAAGCTTTCTTT.

This chain links TRBV11-1 with TRBJ2-7, with 8 bases lining up with TRBD1. V was clipped by 5 bases and J by 9 bases; unmatched bases: 18. Germline values: CDR1 SGHAT, CDR2 FQDESV (reference sequence). This CDR3 spans 16 amino acids. The CDR3 region is CASSAPDRGEGSGQYV. In DNA form, the CDR3 reads TGTGCCAGCAGCGCCCCCGACAGGGGCGAAGGGTCGGGGCAGTACGTC.

The rearrangement uses TRBV7-8 and TRBJ2-1; 11 bases map to TRBD2. Looked up from germline, CDR1 is SGHVS and CDR2 is FQNEAQ. The CDR3 is 14 amino acids. V gave up 11 bases and J gave up 7 bases; unmatched junction bases: 10. CDR3 bases: TGTGCCCGCAAAATCACTAGCGGGAGTAATGAGCAGTTCTTC. Protein product: CARKITSGSNEQFF.